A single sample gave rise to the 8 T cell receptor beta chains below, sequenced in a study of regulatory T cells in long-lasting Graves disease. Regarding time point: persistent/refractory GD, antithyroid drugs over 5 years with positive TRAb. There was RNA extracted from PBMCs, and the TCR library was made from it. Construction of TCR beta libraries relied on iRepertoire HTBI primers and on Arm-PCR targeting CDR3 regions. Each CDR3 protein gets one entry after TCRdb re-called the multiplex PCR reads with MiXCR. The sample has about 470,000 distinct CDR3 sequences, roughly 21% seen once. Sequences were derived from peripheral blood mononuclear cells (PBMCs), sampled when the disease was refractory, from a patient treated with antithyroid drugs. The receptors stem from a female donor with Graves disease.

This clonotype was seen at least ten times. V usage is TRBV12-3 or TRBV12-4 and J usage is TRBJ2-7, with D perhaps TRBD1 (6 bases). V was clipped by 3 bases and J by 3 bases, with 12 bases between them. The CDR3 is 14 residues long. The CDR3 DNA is TGTGCCAGCAGTTTGGCAGGGGAAGACTACGAGCAGTACTTC. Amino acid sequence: CASSLAGEDYEQYF.

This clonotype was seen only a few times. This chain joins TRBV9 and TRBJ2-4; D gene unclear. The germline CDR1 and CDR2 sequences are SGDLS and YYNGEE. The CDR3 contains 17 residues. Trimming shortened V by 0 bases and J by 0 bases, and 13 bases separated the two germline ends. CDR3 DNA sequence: TGTGCCAGCAGCGTAGCCCGACGGCCCCTAGCCAAAAACATTCAGTACTTC. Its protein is CASSVARRPLAKNIQYF. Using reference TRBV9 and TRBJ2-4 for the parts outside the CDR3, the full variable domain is DSGVTQTPKHLITATGQRVTLRCSPRSGDLSVYWYQQSLDQGLQFLIQYYNGEERAKGNILERFSAQQFPDLHSELNLSSLELGDSALYFCASSVARRPLAKNIQYFGAGTRLSVL.

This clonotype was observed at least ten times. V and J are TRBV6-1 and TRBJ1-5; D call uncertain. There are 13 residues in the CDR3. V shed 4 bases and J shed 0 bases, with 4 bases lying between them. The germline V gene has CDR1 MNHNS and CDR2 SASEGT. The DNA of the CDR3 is TGTGCCAGCAGTGGATATAGCAATCAGCCCCAGCATTTT. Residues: CASSGYSNQPQHF.

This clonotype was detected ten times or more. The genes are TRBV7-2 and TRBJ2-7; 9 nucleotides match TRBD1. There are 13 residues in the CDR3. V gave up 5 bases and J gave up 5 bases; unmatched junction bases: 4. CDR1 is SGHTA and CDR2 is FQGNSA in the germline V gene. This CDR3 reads CASSITGGNEQYF. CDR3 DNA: TGTGCCAGCAGCATTACAGGGGGCAACGAGCAGTACTTC.

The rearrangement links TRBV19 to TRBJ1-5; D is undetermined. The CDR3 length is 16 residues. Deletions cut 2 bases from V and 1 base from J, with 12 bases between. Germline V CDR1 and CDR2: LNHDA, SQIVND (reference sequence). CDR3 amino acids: CASSIWAPPSNQPQHF. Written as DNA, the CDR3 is TGTGCCAGTAGTATATGGGCACCTCCAAGCAATCAGCCCCAGCATTTT.

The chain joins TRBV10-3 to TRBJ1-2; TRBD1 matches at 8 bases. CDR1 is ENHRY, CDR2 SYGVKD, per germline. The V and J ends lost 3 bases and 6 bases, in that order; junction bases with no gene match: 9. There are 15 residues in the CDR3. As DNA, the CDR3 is TGTGCCATCAGTGAAGGACAGGGCGCTTGGGATGGCTACACCTTC. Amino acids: CAISEGQGAWDGYTF.

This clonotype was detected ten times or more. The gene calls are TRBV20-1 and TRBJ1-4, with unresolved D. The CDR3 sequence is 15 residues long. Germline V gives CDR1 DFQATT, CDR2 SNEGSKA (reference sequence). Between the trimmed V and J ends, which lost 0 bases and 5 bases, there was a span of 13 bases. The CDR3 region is CSARDTEGGNEKLFF. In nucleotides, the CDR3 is TGCAGTGCTAGAGATACCGAGGGTGGGAATGAAAAACTGTTTTTT.

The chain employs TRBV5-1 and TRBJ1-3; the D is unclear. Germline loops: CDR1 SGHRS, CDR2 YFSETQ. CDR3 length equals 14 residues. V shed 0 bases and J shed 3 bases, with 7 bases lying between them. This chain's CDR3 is CASSLGEVGNTIYF. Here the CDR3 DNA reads TGCGCCAGCAGCTTGGGAGAAGTTGGAAACACCATATATTTT.